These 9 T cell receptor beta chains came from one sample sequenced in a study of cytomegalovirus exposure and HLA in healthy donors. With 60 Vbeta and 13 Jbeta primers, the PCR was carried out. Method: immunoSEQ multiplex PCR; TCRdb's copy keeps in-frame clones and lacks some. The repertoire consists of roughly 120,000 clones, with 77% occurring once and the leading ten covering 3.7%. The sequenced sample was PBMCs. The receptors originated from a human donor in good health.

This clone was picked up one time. The CDR3 sequence is CASSLTGMNTGELFF. CDR3 sequence (DNA): TGTGCCAGCAGCCTAACAGGGATGAACACCGGGGAGCTGTTTTTT. The J gene is TRBJ2-2, the V gene TRBV5-5; D perhaps matches TRBD1 (6 bases). Trimming took off 4 bases at V and 1 base at J, with 11 bases between the two ends. The V gene's germline CDR1 is SGHKS and CDR2 YYEKEE (reference sequence). The length of the CDR3 is 15 residues.

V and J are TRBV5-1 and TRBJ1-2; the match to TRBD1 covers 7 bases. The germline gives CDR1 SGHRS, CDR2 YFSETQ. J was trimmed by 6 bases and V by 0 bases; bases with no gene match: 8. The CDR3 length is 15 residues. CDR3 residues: CASSLGTGLTDGYTF. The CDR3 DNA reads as TGCGCCAGCAGCTTGGGGACAGGTCTTACGGATGGCTACACCTTC. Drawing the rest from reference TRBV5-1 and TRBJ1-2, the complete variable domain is KAGVTQTPRYLIKTRGQQVTLSCSPISGHRSVSWYQQTPGQGLQFLFEYFSETQRNKGNFPGRFSGRQFSNSRSEMNVSTLELGDSALYLCASSLGTGLTDGYTFGSGTRLTVV.

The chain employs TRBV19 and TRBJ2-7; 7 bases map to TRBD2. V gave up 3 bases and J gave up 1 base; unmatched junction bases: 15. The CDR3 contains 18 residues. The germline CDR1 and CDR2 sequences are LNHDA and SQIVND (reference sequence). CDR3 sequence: CASSIGAGTDGGSYEQYF. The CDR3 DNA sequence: TGTGCCAGTAGTATTGGGGCGGGAACCGACGGGGGGTCCTACGAGCAGTACTTC.

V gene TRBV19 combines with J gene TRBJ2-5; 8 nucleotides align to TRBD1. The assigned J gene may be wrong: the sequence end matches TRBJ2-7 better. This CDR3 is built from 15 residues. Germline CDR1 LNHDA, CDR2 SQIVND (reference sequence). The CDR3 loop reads CASSRDRRSSYEQYF. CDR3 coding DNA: TGTGCCAGTAGCAGGGACAGGCGAAGCTCCTACGAGCAGTACTTC.

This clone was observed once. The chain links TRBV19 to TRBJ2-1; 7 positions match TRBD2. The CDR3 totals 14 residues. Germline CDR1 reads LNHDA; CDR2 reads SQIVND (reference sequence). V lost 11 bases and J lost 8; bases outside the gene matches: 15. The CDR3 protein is CASRGVAAADEQFF. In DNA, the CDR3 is TGTGCCTCCCGGGGGGTAGCGGCGGCGGATGAGCAGTTCTTC.

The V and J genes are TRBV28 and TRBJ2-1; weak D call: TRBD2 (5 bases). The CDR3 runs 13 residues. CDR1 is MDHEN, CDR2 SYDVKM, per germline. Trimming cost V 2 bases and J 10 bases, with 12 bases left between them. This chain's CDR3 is CASSLDWLAEQFF. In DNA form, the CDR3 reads TGTGCCAGCAGTTTAGATTGGCTAGCAGAGCAGTTCTTC. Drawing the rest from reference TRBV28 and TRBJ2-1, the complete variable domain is DVKVTQSSRYLVKRTGEKVFLECVQDMDHENMFWYRQDPGLGLRLIYFSYDVKMKEKGDIPEGYSVSREKKERFSLILESASTNQTSMYLCASSLDWLAEQFFGPGTRLTVL.

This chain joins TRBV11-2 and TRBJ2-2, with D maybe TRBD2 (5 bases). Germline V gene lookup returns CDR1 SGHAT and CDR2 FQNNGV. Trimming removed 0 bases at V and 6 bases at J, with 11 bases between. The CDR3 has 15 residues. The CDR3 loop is CASSLERGSAGELFF. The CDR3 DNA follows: TGTGCCAGCAGCTTAGAGCGCGGGTCTGCCGGGGAGCTGTTTTTT.

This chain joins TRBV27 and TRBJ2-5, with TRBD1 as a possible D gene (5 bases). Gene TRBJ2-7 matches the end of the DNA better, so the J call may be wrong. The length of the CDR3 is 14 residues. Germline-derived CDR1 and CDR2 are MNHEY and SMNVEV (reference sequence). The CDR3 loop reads CASSFYQGSYEQYF. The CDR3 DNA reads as TGTGCCAGCAGTTTTTATCAGGGATCCTACGAGCAGTACTTC.

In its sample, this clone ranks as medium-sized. The CDR3 bases are TGTGCCTCCTCCCAACCGGGACTGGAGTACTTC. Amino acid sequence: CASSQPGLEYF. The chain is built from TRBV6-5 and TRBJ2-5, with D perhaps matching TRBD2 (6 bases). There are 11 residues in the CDR3. Germline V CDR1 and CDR2: MNHEY, SVGAGI. V was clipped by 11 bases and J by 12 bases, with 19 bases between them.